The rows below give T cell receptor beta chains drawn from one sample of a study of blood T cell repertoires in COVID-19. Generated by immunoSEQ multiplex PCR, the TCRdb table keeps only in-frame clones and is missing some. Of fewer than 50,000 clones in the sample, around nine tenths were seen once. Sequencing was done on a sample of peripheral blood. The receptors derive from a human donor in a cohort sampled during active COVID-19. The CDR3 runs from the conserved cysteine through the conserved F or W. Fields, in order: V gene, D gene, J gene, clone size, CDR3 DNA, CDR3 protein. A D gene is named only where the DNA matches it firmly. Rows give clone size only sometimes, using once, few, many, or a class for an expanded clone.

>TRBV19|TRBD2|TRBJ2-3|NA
TGTGCCAGCCGACTAGCGGGGCTCACAGATACGCAGTATTTT
CASRLAGLTDTQYF
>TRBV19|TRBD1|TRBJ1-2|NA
TGTGCCAGTAGCAGATCACCGGGACAGGGGGCCCGGTTGAACTATGGCTACACCTTC
CASSRSPGQGARLNYGYTF
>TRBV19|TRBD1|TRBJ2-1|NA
TGTGCCAGTAGTGACCGGGACAGGGGGCGCGATGAGCAGTTCTTC
CASSDRDRGRDEQFF
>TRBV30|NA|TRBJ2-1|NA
TGTGCCTGGAGTGGTAGCATCGCGGAGCAGTTCTTC
CAWSGSIAEQFF
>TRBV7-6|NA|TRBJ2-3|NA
TGTGCCAGCAGCTTGTCGACAGGGAGGACAGATACGCAGTATTTT
CASSLSTGRTDTQYF
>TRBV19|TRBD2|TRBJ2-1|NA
TGTGCCAGTGCCCCGGGGGGTAGCGGGAACAATGAGCAGTTCTTC
CASAPGGSGNNEQFF
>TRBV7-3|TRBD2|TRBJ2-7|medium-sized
TGTGCCAGCAGTTTAGCGGGAGGGAACGAGCAGTACTTC
CASSLAGGNEQYF
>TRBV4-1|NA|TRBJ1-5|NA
TGCGCCAGCAGCCAAGGCCCAGGCCAGCCCCAGCATTTT
CASSQGPGQPQHF
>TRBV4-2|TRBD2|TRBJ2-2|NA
TGTGCCAGCAGCCAAGAAGCGGGAGGGCCCGGGGAGCTGTTTTTT
CASSQEAGGPGELFF
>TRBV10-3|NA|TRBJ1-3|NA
TGTGCCATCAGGGCGGACAGCTCTGGAAACACCATATATTTT
CAIRADSSGNTIYF
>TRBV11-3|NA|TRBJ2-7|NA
TGTGCCAGCAGCTTAAGATCCGGGACACCTTACGAGCAGTACTTC
CASSLRSGTPYEQYF
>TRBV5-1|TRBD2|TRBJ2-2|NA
TGCGCCAGCAGACGGGGGGCCGGGGAGCTGTTTTTT
CASRRGAGELFF
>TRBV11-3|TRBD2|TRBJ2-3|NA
TGTGCCAGCAGCTCTGGGACTAGCGGGAGAATACCATACCTAGATACGCAGTATTTT
CASSSGTSGRIPYLDTQYF
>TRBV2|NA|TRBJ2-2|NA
TGTGCCAGCCAAGTGGGGCTAGCGAACGCCGGGGAGCTGTTTTTT
CASQVGLANAGELFF
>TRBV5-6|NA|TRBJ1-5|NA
TGTGCCAGCAGCTTGTATCGCAGAAATAGCAATCAGCCCCAGCATTTT
CASSLYRRNSNQPQHF
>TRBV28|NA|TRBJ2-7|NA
TGTGCCAGCAGATCATACTCCTCAGGGTTACTCTACGAGCAGTACTTC
CASRSYSSGLLYEQYF
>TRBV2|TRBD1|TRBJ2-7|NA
TGTGCCAGCAGTGGACAGGGTACCTACGAGCAGTACTTC
CASSGQGTYEQYF
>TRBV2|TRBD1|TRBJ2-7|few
TGTGCCAGCAGTGGTTCTAGGGGGCGGGAGCAGTACTTC
CASSGSRGREQYF
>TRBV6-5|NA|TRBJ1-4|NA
TGTGCCAGCAGTTCCGGCTCCGGGGATGAAAAACTGTTTTTT
CASSSGSGDEKLFF
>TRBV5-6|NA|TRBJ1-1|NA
TGTGCCAGCAGCCCTGCCGGCGGATTGAACACTGAAGCTTTCTTT
CASSPAGGLNTEAFF
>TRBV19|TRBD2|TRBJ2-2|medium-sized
TGTGCCAGTAGTCTTATAGCGGGAGGGAACACCGGGGAGCTGTTTTTT
CASSLIAGGNTGELFF
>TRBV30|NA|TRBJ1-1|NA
TGTGCCTGGATGCGCCCGAAAGAAGCTTTCTTT
CAWMRPKEAFF
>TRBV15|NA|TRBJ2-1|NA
TGTGCCACCAGGTCCCCACAGGGTTTTTGGGCAAATGAGCAGTTCTTC
CATRSPQGFWANEQFF
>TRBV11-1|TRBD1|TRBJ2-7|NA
TGTGCCAGCAGCTCCTCCGGGACAGCAAAACCTTACGAGCAGTACTTC
CASSSSGTAKPYEQYF
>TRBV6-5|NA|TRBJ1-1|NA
TGTGCCAGCACCTTAACAGAAATGAGTGAAGCTTTCTTT
CASTLTEMSEAFF
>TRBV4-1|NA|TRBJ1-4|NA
TGCGCCAGCAGCCGCCTAGGAGCTGAAACTGAAAAACTGTTTTTT
CASSRLGAETEKLFF
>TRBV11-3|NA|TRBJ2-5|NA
TGTGCCAGCAGCCCCCCCCAGGGGTTGCGCGAGACCCAGTACTTC
CASSPPQGLRETQYF
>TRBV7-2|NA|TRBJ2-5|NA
TGTGCCAGCAGCTTATTGCGAGAGACCCAGTACTTC
CASSLLRETQYF
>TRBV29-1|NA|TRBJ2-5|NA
TGCAGCGTTGTTCCGGGACTCCGGCAAGAGACCCAGTACTTC
CSVVPGLRQETQYF
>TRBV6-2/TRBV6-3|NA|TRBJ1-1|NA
TGTGCCAGCAGTTACTCTCACAGGGCCCACACTGAAGCTTTCTTT
CASSYSHRAHTEAFF
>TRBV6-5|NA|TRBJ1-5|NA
TGTGCCAGCAGACCGAGGGGGATTATGAATCAGCCCCAGCATTTT
CASRPRGIMNQPQHF
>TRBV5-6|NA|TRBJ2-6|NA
TGTGCCAGCAGTGCTACCAAGGGGAACTCTGGGGCCAACGTCCTGACTTTC
CASSATKGNSGANVLTF
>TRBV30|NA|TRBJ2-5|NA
TGTGCCTGGAGGTCTAACGGGGAGACCCAGTACTTC
CAWRSNGETQYF
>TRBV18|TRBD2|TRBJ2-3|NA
TGTGCCAGCTCACCGTCCCCTAGCGGGAGTGCAGATACGCAGTATTTT
CASSPSPSGSADTQYF
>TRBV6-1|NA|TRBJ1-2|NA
TGTGCCAGCAGTGAAAAGAGGATTACTAACTATGGCTACACCTTC
CASSEKRITNYGYTF
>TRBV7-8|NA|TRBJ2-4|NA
TGTGCCAGCAGCTTAGCGCGTGAAAACATTCAGTACTTC
CASSLARENIQYF
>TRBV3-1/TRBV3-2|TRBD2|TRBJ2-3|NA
TGTGCCAGCAGCCAAGATCGGTTTAGCGGGGGCACAGATACGCAGTATTTT
CASSQDRFSGGTDTQYF
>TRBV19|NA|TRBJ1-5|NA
TGTGCCAGTAGTAGAGGGAGCCGAGGCAATCAGCCCCAGCATTTT
CASSRGSRGNQPQHF
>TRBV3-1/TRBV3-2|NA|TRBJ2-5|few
TGTGCCAGCAGCCACCTTCGGGAGACCCAGTACTTC
CASSHLRETQYF
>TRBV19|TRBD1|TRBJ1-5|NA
TGTGCCAGTAGTATTTGGTGGGACAGGGGTGGTGGCAATCAGCCCCAGCATTTT
CASSIWWDRGGGNQPQHF
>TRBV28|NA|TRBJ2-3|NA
TGTGCCAGTTTAAGAACAGGGCTACATACGCAGTATTTT
CASLRTGLHTQYF
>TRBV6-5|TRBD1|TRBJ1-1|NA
TGTGCCAGCAGCCCCAGGGGGATGAACACTGAAGCTTTCTTT
CASSPRGMNTEAFF
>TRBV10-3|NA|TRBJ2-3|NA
TGTGCCATCAGTGGGGACGCCGGGAGCCTAGGAGATACGCAGTATTTT
CAISGDAGSLGDTQYF
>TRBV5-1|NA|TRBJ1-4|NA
TGCGCCAGCACCTCGGGCCTCCGGAGGGAAAAACTGTTTTTT
CASTSGLRREKLFF
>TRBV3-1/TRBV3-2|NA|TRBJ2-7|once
TGTGCCAGCAGCCAAGATCTTACGGAGGGAGGCGAGCAGTACTTC
CASSQDLTEGGEQYF
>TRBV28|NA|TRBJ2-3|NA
TGTGCCAGCAGTTTTCAGGGATCCATTCTCTCAGATACGCAGTATTTT
CASSFQGSILSDTQYF
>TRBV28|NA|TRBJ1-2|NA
TGTGCCAGCAGAAGACAGCAGGACTACACCTTC
CASRRQQDYTF
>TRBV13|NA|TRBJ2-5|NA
TGTGCCAGCAGTCACCCCGAGGCCCAAGAGACCCAGTACTTC
CASSHPEAQETQYF
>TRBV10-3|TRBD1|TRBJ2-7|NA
TGTGCCATCAGTGACGGGACAGGCTACGAGCAGTACTTC
CAISDGTGYEQYF
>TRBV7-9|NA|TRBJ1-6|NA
TGTGCCAGCAGCTATGGGGCTTACAATAATTCACCCCTCCACTTT
CASSYGAYNNSPLHF
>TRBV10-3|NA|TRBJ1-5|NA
TGTGCCATCCGGGACACCAATCAGCCCCAGCATTTT
CAIRDTNQPQHF